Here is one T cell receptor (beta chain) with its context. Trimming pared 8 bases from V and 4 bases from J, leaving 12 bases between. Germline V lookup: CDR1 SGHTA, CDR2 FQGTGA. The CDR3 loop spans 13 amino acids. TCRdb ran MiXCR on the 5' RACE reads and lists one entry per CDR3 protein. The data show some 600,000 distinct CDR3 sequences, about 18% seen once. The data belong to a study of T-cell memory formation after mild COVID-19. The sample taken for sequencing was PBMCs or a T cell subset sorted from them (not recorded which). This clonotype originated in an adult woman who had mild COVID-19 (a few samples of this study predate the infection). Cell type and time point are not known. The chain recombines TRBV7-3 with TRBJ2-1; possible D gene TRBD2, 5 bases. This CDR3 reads CASSRTGYNEQFF. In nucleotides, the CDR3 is TGTGCCAGCTCCCGGACTGGATACAATGAGCAGTTCTTC.